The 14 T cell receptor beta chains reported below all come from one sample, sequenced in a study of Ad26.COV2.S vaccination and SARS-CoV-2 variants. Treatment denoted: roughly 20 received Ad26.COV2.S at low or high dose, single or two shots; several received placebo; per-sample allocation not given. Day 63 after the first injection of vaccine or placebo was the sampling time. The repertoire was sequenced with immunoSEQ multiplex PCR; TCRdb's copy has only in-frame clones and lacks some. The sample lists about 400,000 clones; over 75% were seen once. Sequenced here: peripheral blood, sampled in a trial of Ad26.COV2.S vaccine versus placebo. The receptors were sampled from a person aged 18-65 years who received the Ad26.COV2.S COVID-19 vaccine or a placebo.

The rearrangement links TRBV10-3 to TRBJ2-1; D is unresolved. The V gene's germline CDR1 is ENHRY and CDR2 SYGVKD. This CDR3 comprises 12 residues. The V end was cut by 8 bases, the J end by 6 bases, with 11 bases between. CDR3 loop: CAIGGLANEQFF. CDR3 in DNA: TGTGCCATCGGTGGCCTGGCCAATGAGCAGTTCTTC.

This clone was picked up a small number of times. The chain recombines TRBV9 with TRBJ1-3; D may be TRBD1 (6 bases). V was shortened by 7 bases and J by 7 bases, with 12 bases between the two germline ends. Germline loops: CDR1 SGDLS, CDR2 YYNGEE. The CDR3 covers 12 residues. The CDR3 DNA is TGTGCCAGCTCGATGGGGGCGAACACCATATATTTT. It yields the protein CASSMGANTIYF.

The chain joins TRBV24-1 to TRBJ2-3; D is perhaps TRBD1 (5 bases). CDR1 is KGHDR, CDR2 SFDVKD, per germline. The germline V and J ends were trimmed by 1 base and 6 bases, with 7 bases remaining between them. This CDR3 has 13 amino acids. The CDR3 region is CATSDLGVDTQYF. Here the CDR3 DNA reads TGTGCCACCAGTGATTTAGGGGTGGATACGCAGTATTTT.

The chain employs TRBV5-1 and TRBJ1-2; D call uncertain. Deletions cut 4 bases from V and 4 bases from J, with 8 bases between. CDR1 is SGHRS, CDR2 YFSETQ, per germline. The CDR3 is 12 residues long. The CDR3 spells CASSTDGYGYTF. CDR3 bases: TGCGCCAGCAGCACGGACGGCTATGGCTACACCTTC.

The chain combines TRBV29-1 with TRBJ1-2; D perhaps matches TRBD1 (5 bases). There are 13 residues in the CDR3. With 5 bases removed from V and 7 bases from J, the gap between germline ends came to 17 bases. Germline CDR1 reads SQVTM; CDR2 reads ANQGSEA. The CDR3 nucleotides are TGCAGCGTTTTGACAGAAAGGTTTGGTGGCTACACCTTC. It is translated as CSVLTERFGGYTF.

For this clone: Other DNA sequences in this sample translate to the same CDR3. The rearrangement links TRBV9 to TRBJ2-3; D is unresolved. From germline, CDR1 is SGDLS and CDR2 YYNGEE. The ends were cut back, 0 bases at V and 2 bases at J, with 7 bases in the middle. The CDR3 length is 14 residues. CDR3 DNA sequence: TGTGCCAGCAGCGTAGGGAACCCCACAGATACGCAGTATTTT. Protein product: CASSVGNPTDTQYF.

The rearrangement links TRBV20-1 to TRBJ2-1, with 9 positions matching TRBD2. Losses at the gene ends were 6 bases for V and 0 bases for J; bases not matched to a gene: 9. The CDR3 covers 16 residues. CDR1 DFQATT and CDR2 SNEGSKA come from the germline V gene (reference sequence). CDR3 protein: CSASPLAGLSYNEQFF. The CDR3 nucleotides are TGCAGTGCCAGTCCCCTAGCGGGACTCTCCTACAATGAGCAGTTCTTC.

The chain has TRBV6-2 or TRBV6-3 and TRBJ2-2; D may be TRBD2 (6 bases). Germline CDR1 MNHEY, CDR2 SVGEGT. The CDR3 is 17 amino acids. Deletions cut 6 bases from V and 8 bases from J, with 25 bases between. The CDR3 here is CASSLTIGGGLWGELFF. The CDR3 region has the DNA TGTGCCAGCAGCTTAACAATCGGGGGAGGCCTTTGGGGGGAGCTGTTTTTT.

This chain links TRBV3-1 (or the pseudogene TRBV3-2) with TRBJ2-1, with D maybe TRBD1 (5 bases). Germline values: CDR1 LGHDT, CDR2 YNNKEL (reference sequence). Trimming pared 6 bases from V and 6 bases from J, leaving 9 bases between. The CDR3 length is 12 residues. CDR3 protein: CASRDSFNEQFF. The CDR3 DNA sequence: TGTGCCAGCAGAGACAGCTTCAATGAGCAGTTCTTC.

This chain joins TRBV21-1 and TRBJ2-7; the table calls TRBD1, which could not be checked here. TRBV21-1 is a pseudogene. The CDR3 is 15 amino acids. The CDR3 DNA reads TGTGCCAGCAGCAAAAACAGGGGGAGCTCCTACGAGCAGTACTTC. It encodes CASSKNRGSSYEQYF.

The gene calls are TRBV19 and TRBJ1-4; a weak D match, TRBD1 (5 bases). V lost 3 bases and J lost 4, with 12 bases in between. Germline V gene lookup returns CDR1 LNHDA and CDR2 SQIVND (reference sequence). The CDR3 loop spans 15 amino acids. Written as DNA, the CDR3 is TGTGCCAGTAGTATTCGTGGTAGGGGTAATGAAAAACTGTTTTTT. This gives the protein CASSIRGRGNEKLFF.

CDR3 loop: CSATTGTGYTEAFF. The CDR3 region has the DNA TGCAGCGCTACGACCGGGACAGGGTACACTGAAGCTTTCTTT. The chain joins TRBV29-1 to TRBJ1-1, with 9 nucleotides matching TRBD1. Germline CDR1 and CDR2: SQVTM and ANQGSEA. There are 14 residues in the CDR3. The V and J ends lost 7 bases and 3 bases, in that order; junction bases with no gene match: 9.

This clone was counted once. CDR3 nucleotides: TGTGCCAGTAGTCCACCCAGCGGGAGTATCGGTAACGAGCAGTACTTC. This sequence encodes CASSPPSGSIGNEQYF. The chain is built from TRBV19 and TRBJ2-7, with TRBD2 matching over 8 bases. Germline trimming cut 5 bases from V and 5 bases from J; bases unmatched to any gene: 14. Germline CDR1 reads LNHDA; CDR2 reads SQIVND (reference sequence). CDR3 length: 16 residues.

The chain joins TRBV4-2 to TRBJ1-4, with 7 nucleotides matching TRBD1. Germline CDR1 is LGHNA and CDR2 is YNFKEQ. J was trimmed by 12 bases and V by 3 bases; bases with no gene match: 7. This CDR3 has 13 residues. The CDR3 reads CASSQAETGELFF. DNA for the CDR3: TGTGCCAGCAGCCAGGCCGAAACAGGGGAACTGTTTTTT.